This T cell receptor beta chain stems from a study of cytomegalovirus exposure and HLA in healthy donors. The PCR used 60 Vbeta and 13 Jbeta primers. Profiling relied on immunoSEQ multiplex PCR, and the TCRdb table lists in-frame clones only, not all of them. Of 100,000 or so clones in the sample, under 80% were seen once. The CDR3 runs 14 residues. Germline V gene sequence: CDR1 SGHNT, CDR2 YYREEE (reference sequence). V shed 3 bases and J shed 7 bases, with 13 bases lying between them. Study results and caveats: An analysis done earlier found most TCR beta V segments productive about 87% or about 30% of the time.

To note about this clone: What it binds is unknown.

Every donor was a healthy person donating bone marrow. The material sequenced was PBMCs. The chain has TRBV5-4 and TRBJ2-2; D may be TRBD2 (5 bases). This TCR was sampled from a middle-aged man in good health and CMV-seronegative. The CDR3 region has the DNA TGTGCCAGCAGCTGGGTTGGAGGAGTCGGGGAGCTGTTTTTT. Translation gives CASSWVGGVGELFF.